Listed below are T cell receptor beta chains from one sample, sequenced in a study of shared clonotypes between healthy human individuals. Profiled with immunoSEQ multiplex PCR; TCRdb holds only in-frame clones, not every one. Here the sample spans some 2,500,000 clones, 85% to 95% being singletons. Sequencing was done on a sample of naive CD4+ T cells from PBMCs. The source is a man aged 18 to 29 in good health. Some clones in this sample may be carry-over from other donors' samples. The CDR3 runs from the conserved cysteine through the conserved F or W.

V gene: TRBV9
CDR3 protein: CASSPQGGGSDQPQHF

V gene: TRBV11-1
CDR3 protein: CASSFGDSRTGELFF

V gene: TRBV4-3
CDR3 protein: CASSLRTARTDTQYF

V gene: TRBV14
CDR3 protein: CASSQDLKNTEAFF

V gene: TRBV11-2
CDR3 protein: CASSSNQWGERTDGLSFF

V gene: TRBV6-1
CDR3 protein: CASSEMGPRGEQYF

V gene: TRBV7-2
CDR3 protein: CASSSEGRGGKSRYTF

V gene: TRBV28
CDR3 protein: CASPCQAGGGTDTQYF

V gene: TRBV13
CDR3 protein: CASSPGDRGSTEAFF

V gene: TRBV29-1
CDR3 protein: CSVESQGNTDTQYF

V gene: TRBV6-1
CDR3 protein: CASRLDRATPGTQYF

V gene: TRBV5-1
CDR3 protein: CASSLASGSGANVLTF

V gene: TRBV5-6
CDR3 protein: CASSWGLAEETQYF

V gene: TRBV5-1
CDR3 protein: CASSLDRSLFEQYF

V gene: TRBV28
CDR3 protein: CASGSAGGNDYTDTQYF

V gene: TRBV7-3
CDR3 protein: CASSLTSGTSYNEQFF

V gene: TRBV28
CDR3 protein: CASSSDVRGAFF